This T cell receptor beta chain emerged from a study of blood T cell repertoires in COVID-19. Study details: There were acute and convalescent COVID-19 samples, and they came from the United States, Italy and Spain.

Looked up from germline, CDR1 is SQVTM and CDR2 is ANQGSEA. The CDR3 is 14 residues long. The J segment lost 5 bases and the V segment lost 4 bases, leaving 8 bases of the junction unmatched. Original handling: Nucleated cell counts were estimated from reference gene primer amplification. Method: immunoSEQ multiplex PCR; TCRdb's copy keeps in-frame clones and lacks some. Clone size and V and J calls were adopted from that table, with D and trimming inferred from the DNA. The data show more than 200,000 clones, with more than 65% seen just once and under 4.5% held by the top ten. V is TRBV29-1 and J is TRBJ2-3; 8 nucleotides match TRBD2. Sequenced input: peripheral blood. The receptor comes from a woman in her thirties or forties with active or convalescent COVID-19. CDR3 nucleotide sequence: TGCAGCGTTGCCGGGACTAGTATTCAAGATACGCAGTATTTT. It codes for CSVAGTSIQDTQYF.